These 18 T cell receptor beta chains were all obtained from the same sample, sequenced in a study of blood T cell repertoires in COVID-19. Profiling relied on immunoSEQ multiplex PCR, and the TCRdb table lists in-frame clones only, not all of them. Of about 210,000 clones in the sample, about four fifths are singletons; the top ten hold approximately 8%. The specimen was peripheral blood. These receptors all stem from a woman aged 50 to 60 with active or convalescent COVID-19.

V usage is TRBV7-9 and J usage is TRBJ2-7, with 8 bases aligning to TRBD1. V lost 9 bases and J lost 0; bases outside the gene matches: 7. Germline V lookup: CDR1 SEHNR, CDR2 FQNEAQ (reference sequence). The CDR3 runs 14 residues. The CDR3 sequence is CASASRGHSYEQYF. The CDR3 DNA follows: TGTGCCAGTGCTTCCAGGGGGCACTCCTACGAGCAGTACTTC.

CDR3 sequence (DNA): TGTGCCAGCTCCATAGCGGCGTGGAATGAGCAGTTCTTC. It is translated as CASSIAAWNEQFF. The chain couples TRBV18 to TRBJ2-1; D perhaps matches TRBD2 (6 bases). CDR3 length: 13 amino acids. The V end lost 6 bases, the J end lost 7 bases, and 13 bases lay between the germline ends. Per the germline V gene, CDR1 is KGHSH and CDR2 is LQKENI.

This chain links TRBV10-3 with TRBJ1-4, with a weak D call TRBD1 (6 bases). This CDR3 spans 13 amino acids. The V and J ends lost 9 bases and 7 bases respectively, with 15 bases between them. Looked up from germline, CDR1 is ENHRY and CDR2 is SYGVKD. The CDR3 coding sequence is TGTGCCATTCGGACAGAGCCTCGTGAAAAACTGTTTTTT. Translation: CAIRTEPREKLFF.

The chain recombines TRBV24-1 with TRBJ2-5; 10 bases line up with TRBD2. The CDR3 sequence is 16 residues long. V shed 4 bases, J shed 4 bases, and the junction held 8 bases outside the gene matches. Germline V gene sequence: CDR1 KGHDR, CDR2 SFDVKD. CDR3 residues: CATSDRLAGERETQYF. For the CDR3, the DNA is TGTGCCACCAGTGACCGGCTAGCGGGGGAGAGAGAGACCCAGTACTTC.

The rearrangement joins TRBV7-9 to TRBJ1-1; 7 positions agree with TRBD1. Losses at the gene ends were 5 bases for V and 5 bases for J; bases not matched to a gene: 5. In germline, CDR1 is SEHNR, CDR2 FQNEAQ (reference sequence). CDR3 length: 13 residues. CDR3 protein: CASSLRQGTEAFF. CDR3 nucleotides: TGTGCCAGCAGCCTTAGACAGGGAACTGAAGCTTTCTTT.

J is TRBJ1-5 and V is TRBV2; D gene ambiguous. V lost 6 bases and J 6 bases, leaving 12 bases between the germline ends. There are 13 residues in the CDR3. Germline CDR1 and CDR2: SNHLY and FYNNEI. In DNA form, the CDR3 reads TGTGCCAGCAGAAAGGGCGCGGGTCAGCCCCAGCATTTT. This gives the protein CASRKGAGQPQHF.

V gene TRBV6-1 combines with J gene TRBJ1-6; D remains ambiguous. Trimming left V 3 bases short and J 0 bases short, with 6 bases between. This CDR3 is 15 amino acids long. Germline lookup yields CDR1 MNHNS and CDR2 SASEGT. CDR3 DNA: TGTGCCAGCAGTGACCGTAGCTCCTATAATTCACCCCTCCACTTT. This gives the protein CASSDRSSYNSPLHF.

This chain joins TRBV19 and TRBJ1-5, with 10 bases identical to TRBD1. V gave up 1 base and J gave up 7 bases; unmatched junction bases: 10. Germline V gives CDR1 LNHDA, CDR2 SQIVND (reference sequence). The CDR3 covers 17 residues. The DNA of the CDR3 is TGTGCCAGTAGTATAGGTAACCCGGGACAGGGGAACCAGCCCCAGCATTTT. It translates to CASSIGNPGQGNQPQHF.

CDR3 sequence: CASSLAPGQGNTIYF. The CDR3 nucleotides read TGTGCCAGCAGCCTGGCCCCGGGACAGGGGAACACCATATATTTT. The chain uses TRBV5-6 and TRBJ1-3; TRBD1 agrees at 10 bases. Unmatched junction bases numbered 8, after V lost 4 bases and J lost 7 bases. The CDR3 loop spans 15 amino acids. The germline gives CDR1 SGHDT, CDR2 YYEEEE.

V usage is TRBV6-6 and J usage is TRBJ2-7; 10 positions match TRBD2. The CDR3 runs 15 residues. Losses at the gene ends were 6 bases for V and 2 bases for J; bases not matched to a gene: 7. Germline V lookup: CDR1 MNHNY, CDR2 SVGAGI (reference sequence). The CDR3 loop reads CASSTTSGNPYEQYF. CDR3 coding DNA: TGTGCCAGCAGCACCACTAGCGGGAACCCCTACGAGCAGTACTTC.

The chain carries TRBV2 and TRBJ1-4, with D possibly being TRBD1 (6 bases). The CDR3 is 14 residues long. V was trimmed by 8 bases and J by 5 bases, leaving 15 bases between them. Per the germline V gene, CDR1 is SNHLY and CDR2 is FYNNEI. DNA for the CDR3: TGTGCCAGCGACCCGACAGGATGGAATGAAAAACTGTTTTTT. It specifies CASDPTGWNEKLFF.

This rearrangement joins TRBV28 to TRBJ1-1; D is unclear. CDR3 length: 12 amino acids. V lost 7 bases and J 0 bases, leaving 6 bases between the germline ends. Germline CDR1 MDHEN, CDR2 SYDVKM. CDR3 protein: CASKQVNTEAFF. DNA for the CDR3: TGTGCCAGCAAACAAGTGAACACTGAAGCTTTCTTT. Looking up the rest from reference TRBV28 and TRBJ1-1 gives the full variable domain: DVKVTQSSRYLVKRTGEKVFLECVQDMDHENMFWYRQDPGLGLRLIYFSYDVKMKEKGDIPEGYSVSREKKERFSLILESASTNQTSMYLCASKQVNTEAFFGQGTRLTVV.

This chain connects TRBV5-1 to TRBJ1-6; TRBD1 matches at 7 bases. CDR1 SGHRS and CDR2 YFSETQ come from the germline V gene. This CDR3 has 15 amino acids. The J segment lost 6 bases and the V segment lost 2 bases, leaving 5 bases of the junction unmatched. The CDR3 reads CASSLTGVTNSPLHF. In nucleotides, the CDR3 is TGCGCCAGCAGCTTAACAGGGGTAACTAATTCACCCCTCCACTTT.

J is TRBJ2-7 and V is TRBV11-2; TRBD1 agrees at 8 bases. V trimming: 5 bases; J trimming: 3 bases; junction bases outside the gene matches: 6. Looked up from germline, CDR1 is SGHAT and CDR2 is FQNNGV. CDR3 length: 14 amino acids. CDR3 protein: CASSQGAGDYEQYV. Written as DNA, the CDR3 is TGTGCCAGCAGCCAGGGGGCGGGTGACTACGAGCAGTACGTC.

J is TRBJ1-5 and V is TRBV6-5, with D hard to call. This CDR3 has 14 residues. Germline V gives CDR1 MNHEY, CDR2 SVGAGI. Trimming took 5 bases from V and 2 from J, leaving 10 bases between them. The CDR3 here is CASSPVGGNQPQHF. The CDR3, as DNA: TGTGCCAGCAGTCCCGTCGGGGGCAATCAGCCCCAGCATTTT.

The chain uses TRBV2 and TRBJ2-2; 12 nucleotides line up with TRBD1. The CDR3 loop spans 15 amino acids. V lost 6 bases to trimming and J lost 2 bases; unmatched junction nucleotides: 1. Looked up from germline, CDR1 is SNHLY and CDR2 is FYNNEI. The CDR3 loop is CASRGTGGNTGELFF. CDR3 sequence (DNA): TGTGCCAGCAGGGGGACAGGGGGCAACACCGGGGAGCTGTTTTTT. The variable domain in full, with the rest retrieved from reference TRBV2 and TRBJ2-2, is EPEVTQTPSHQVTQMGQEVILRCVPISNHLYFYWYRQILGQKVEFLVSFYNNEISEKSEIFDDQFSVERPDGSNFTLKIRSTKLEDSAMYFCASRGTGGNTGELFFGEGSRLTVL.

V usage is TRBV6-2 or TRBV6-3 and J usage is TRBJ1-1; D may be TRBD1 (6 bases). Germline lookup yields CDR1 MNHEY and CDR2 SVGEGT. There are 13 residues in the CDR3. Trimming cost V 4 bases and J 3 bases, with 9 bases left between them. The CDR3 nucleotides are TGTGCCAGCAGTTCACAGGGTTACACTGAAGCTTTCTTT. Translated: CASSSQGYTEAFF.

The chain recombines TRBV4-1 with TRBJ1-1; 7 positions match TRBD1. In germline, CDR1 is MGHRA, CDR2 YSYEKL. Trimming at V came to 6 bases and at J to 0 bases, leaving 10 bases not matched to a gene. The CDR3 is 16 residues long. The CDR3 loop is CASRRTQGVLNTEAFF. The CDR3 DNA sequence: TGCGCCAGCAGACGAACTCAGGGGGTTTTGAACACTGAAGCTTTCTTT.